This T cell receptor beta chain was obtained from a study of T cell changes during pregnancy in multiple sclerosis. The method was immunoSEQ multiplex PCR; TCRdb's version includes in-frame clones alone and lacks a portion of them. The top ten clones hold about 13% of a sample with 15,000 to 20,000 clones, approximately 87% of them seen once. The V end lost 6 bases, the J end lost 2 bases, and 5 bases lay between the germline ends. The germline V gene has CDR1 MNHNS and CDR2 SASEGT. The CDR3 spans 12 residues. V gene TRBV6-1 combines with J gene TRBJ2-1; the D is unclear. Sequencing was performed on CD8+ T cells from peripheral blood mononuclear cells, taken in the third trimester of pregnancy. This TCR was recovered from a female donor in good health, enrolled as a control in a pregnancy study. As DNA, the CDR3 is TGTGCCAGCAGCAGGCCCTACAATGAGCAGTTCTTC. Its translation: CASSRPYNEQFF.